This T cell receptor (beta chain) emerged from a study of early T cells in non-severe SARS-CoV-2 infection. Study as a whole: Sequenced material consisted of bulk RNA (from unsorted whole blood), and chains were unpaired.

This clonotype was seen at least ten times. As part of library construction, unique molecular identifiers were attached to individual cDNA molecules. TCRdb passed the 5' RACE reads through MiXCR, listing each CDR3 protein once. The sample shows tens of thousands of distinct CDR3 sequences, 3.5% to 5% of them seen only once. The source material was whole blood. The source of this sequence is an adult who was a healthcare worker with PCR-confirmed SARS-CoV-2 infection or an uninfected control (not recorded which).

CDR3 in DNA: TGTGCCAGCAGCAGGGGGGAGCAGTACTTC. Amino acid sequence: CASSRGEQYF. This chain joins TRBV6-2 or TRBV6-3 and TRBJ2-7; 7 bases are shared with TRBD1. From germline, CDR1 is MNHEY and CDR2 SVGEGT. The CDR3 has 10 residues. The V gene end was trimmed by 6 bases and the J gene end by 7 bases; junction bases not matched to a gene: 0.